The T cell receptor (beta chain) described here comes from a study of identical twins (dated by TCRdb to 2015 to 2016). In the study overall: TCR alpha and beta repertoires from monozygotic twins, unrelated adults of various ages and cord blood were deep-sequenced to test whether fetal clonotypes persist. To rule out contamination, replicate twin experiments were performed at different times with different library preparation protocols. Here is what the overall study found, with its caveats: Zero-insertion analyses could be partly confounded by invariant T cells such as MAIT and iNKT, although diverse VJ usage argued against such confounding for most clonotypes. A weaker excess of twin sharing was found in beta out-of-frame sequences because the signal-to-noise ratio was lowered by fewer shared sequences. In monozygotic twins, recombination models systematically underestimated out-of-frame TCR alpha sharing, but the models matched the sharing seen between unrelated individuals. Out-of-frame TCR alpha sequences shared between twins showed an excess of low generation-probability sequences compared with coincidental sharing between unrelated individuals. Fewer insertions were carried by abundant cord blood beta clonotypes, a similar but weaker trend appeared in young adult naive repertoires, and no such trend appeared in memory repertoires. Because the same donors could not be followed over many years, conclusions were based on cross-sectional statistical analysis.

Preparation of the library involved 5' RACE. Sequencing instrument: Illumina HiSeq 2000. A universal primer binding site was introduced by template switching, and a unique molecular identifier was present in the final cDNA, enabling accurate counting of TCR cDNA molecules. First-strand cDNA for TCR alpha and beta chains was synthesized from specific primers in the conserved constant-segment region. To control for contamination, each cDNA library was double barcoded with a SMART-Mk sample barcode plus Illumina barcodes. TruSeq adapter sequences along with Illumina sample barcodes were introduced in two successive PCR steps. TCR alpha and beta cDNA libraries were sequenced on the Illumina HiSeq platform with custom primers. For the original study's pipeline: Unique molecular identifiers were extracted from raw reads with MiGEC, and CDR3 positions were determined with MiXCR. Recombination models were inferred per individual with the repgenHMM and IGoR tools using an EM algorithm. Shared clonotypes were analyzed with the tcR package in R, and sharing was normalized by the product of cloneset sizes. To study raw recombination free of thymic and clonal selection effects, out-of-frame nonproductive sequences were analyzed. The public reads were reanalyzed by TCRdb: fastp trimming at Q25, MiXCR alignment, in-frame beta chains only. Each entry is one CDR3 protein sequence, shown with its most common DNA and genes. Clone size and V and J calls follow TCRdb, not the original study. Present in this sample are some 300,000 distinct CDR3 sequences, 9% to 15% of which were seen just once. Clones ranked in the top ten supply 7.2% of the sample.

In the case of this clonotype: The clone's antigen remains unknown. Base qualities are not recorded, but no much larger clone differs from it by a single base.

Trimming at the junction amounts to 4 bases on V and 11 bases on J, and the germline ends lie 8 bases apart. The CDR3 goes from the cysteine to the phenylalanine over 11 residues. Kept here is only the CDR3 DNA, which spans 33 bases and is read in frame from base 1. The germline V gene provides CDR1 MDHEN and CDR2 SYDVKM. All donors were healthy Caucasians. The twin cohort comprised three pairs of female monozygotic twins, all aged about 18 to 30 years. Positive isolation kits from Invitrogen were used to isolate the CD4+ and CD8+ T cell populations. These data were also filed under a second study, of yellow fever vaccine responses in identical twins. The second study, in turn, reports: The T cell response to vaccination in identical twins was reported by the authors to appear partly convergent and partly personalized. The study precisely tracked vaccine-responding T cell clones in identical twins.

Rearrangement joined TRBV28 to TRBJ2-2, with no confident D gene call. This TCR came from a woman aged 18-35 years in good health. The sequenced material came from CD8+ T cells sorted from blood. The sequenced DNA is TGTGCCAGCAGTTCCTGGACCGAGCTGTTTTTT. It is translated as CASSSWTELFF.